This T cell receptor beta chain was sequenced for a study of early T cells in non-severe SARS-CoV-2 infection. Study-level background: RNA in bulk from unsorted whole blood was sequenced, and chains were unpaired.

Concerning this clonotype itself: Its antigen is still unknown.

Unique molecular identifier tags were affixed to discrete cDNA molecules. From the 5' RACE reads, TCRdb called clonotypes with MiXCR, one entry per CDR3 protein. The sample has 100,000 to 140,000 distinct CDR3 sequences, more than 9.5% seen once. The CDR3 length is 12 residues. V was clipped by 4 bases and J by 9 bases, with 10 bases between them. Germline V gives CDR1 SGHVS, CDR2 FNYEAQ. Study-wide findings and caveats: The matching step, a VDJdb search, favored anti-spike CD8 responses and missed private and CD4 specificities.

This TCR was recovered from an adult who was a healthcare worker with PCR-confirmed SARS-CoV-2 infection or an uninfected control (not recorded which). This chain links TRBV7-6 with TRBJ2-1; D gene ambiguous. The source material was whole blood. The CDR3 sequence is CASSSLVSEQFF. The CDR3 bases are TGTGCCAGCAGCTCCCTAGTCAGTGAGCAGTTCTTC.